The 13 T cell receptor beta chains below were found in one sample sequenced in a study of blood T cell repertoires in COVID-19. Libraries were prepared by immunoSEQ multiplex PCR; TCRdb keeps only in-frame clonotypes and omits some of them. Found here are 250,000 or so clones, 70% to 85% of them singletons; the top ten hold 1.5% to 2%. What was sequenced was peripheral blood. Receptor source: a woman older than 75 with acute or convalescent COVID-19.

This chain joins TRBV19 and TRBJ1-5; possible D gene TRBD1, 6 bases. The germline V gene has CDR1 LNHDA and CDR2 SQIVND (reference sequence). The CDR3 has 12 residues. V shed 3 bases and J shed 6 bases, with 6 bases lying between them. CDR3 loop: CASSMGAQPQHF. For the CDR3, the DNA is TGTGCCAGTAGTATGGGGGCTCAGCCCCAGCATTTT.

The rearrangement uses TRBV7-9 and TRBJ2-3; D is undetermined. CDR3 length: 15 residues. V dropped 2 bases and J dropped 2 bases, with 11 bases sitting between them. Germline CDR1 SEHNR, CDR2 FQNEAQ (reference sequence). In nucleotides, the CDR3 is TGTGCCAGCAGCTTACGCGACTTTCCCACAGATACGCAGTATTTT. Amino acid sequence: CASSLRDFPTDTQYF.

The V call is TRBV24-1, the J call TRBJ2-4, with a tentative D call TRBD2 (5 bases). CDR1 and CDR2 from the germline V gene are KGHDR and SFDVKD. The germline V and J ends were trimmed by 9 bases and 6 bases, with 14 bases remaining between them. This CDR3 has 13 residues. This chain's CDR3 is CATQLRGSNIQYF. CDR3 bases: TGTGCCACCCAGCTTAGAGGGTCAAACATTCAGTACTTC.

As DNA, the CDR3 is TGTGCCAGCAGCTTTAGCGGGGGGGCGCAGTACTTC. Protein: CASSFSGGAQYF. The chain links TRBV7-2 to TRBJ2-7; TRBD2 agrees at 11 bases. The germline V gene has CDR1 SGHTA and CDR2 FQGNSA. This CDR3 is built from 12 residues. The junction had 1 base not matched to a gene; V was cut back by 3 bases and J by 9 bases. Using reference TRBV7-2 and TRBJ2-7 for the parts outside the CDR3, the full variable domain is GAGVSQSPSNKVTEKGKDVELRCDPISGHTALYWYRQSLGQGLEFLIYFQGNSAPDKSGLPSDRFSAERTGGSVSTLTIQRTQQEDSAVYLCASSFSGGAQYFGPGTRLTVT.

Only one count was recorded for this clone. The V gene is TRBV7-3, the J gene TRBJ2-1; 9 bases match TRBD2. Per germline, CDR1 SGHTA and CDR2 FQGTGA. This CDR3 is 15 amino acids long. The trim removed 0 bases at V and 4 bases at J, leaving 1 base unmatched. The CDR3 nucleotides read TGTGCCAGCAGCTTAACGCGGGAGGGTTACAATGAGCAGTTCTTC. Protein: CASSLTREGYNEQFF.

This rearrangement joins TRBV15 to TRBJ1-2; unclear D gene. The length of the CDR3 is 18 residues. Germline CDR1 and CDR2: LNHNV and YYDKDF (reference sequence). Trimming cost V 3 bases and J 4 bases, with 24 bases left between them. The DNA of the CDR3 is TGTGCCACCAGCAGCATCTCTAACCTGCCCCGCGGGATCTATGGCTACACCTTC. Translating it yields CATSSISNLPRGIYGYTF.

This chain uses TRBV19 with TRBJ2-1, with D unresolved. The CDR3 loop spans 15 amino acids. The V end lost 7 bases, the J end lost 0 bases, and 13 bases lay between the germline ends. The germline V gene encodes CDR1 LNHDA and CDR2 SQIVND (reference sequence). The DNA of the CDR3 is TGTGCCAGTACTGGTTTCCCGAGCTCCTACAATGAGCAGTTCTTC. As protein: CASTGFPSSYNEQFF. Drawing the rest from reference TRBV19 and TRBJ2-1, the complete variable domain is DGGITQSPKYLFRKEGQNVTLSCEQNLNHDAMYWYRQDPGQGLRLIYYSQIVNDFQKGDIAEGYSVSREKKESFPLTVTSAQKNPTAFYLCASTGFPSSYNEQFFGPGTRLTVL.

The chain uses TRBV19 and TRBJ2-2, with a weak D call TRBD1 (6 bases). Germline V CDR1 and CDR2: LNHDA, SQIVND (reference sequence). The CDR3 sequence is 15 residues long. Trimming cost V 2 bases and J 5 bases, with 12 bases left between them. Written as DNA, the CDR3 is TGTGCCAGTAGTATATGGGTCAGGGGAACCGGGGAGCTGTTTTTT. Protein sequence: CASSIWVRGTGELFF.

CDR3 in amino acids: CASSTLAGGPYEQFF. The CDR3 DNA sequence: TGTGCCAGCAGCACTTTAGCGGGGGGGCCCTATGAGCAGTTCTTC. V and J are TRBV7-9 and TRBJ2-1; 11 bases are a match to TRBD2. There are 15 residues in the CDR3. J gave up 8 bases and V 5 bases, and 8 bases lay outside the gene matches. CDR1 is SEHNR, CDR2 FQNEAQ, per germline (reference sequence).

CDR3 nucleotide sequence: TGTGCCAGCAGCAAAGCAGGGGCCCTGCGTAGAGGCGAGCAGTACTTC. This encodes CASSKAGALRRGEQYF. The chain couples TRBV21-1 to TRBJ2-7; the listed D gene, TRBD1, was not tested against the DNA. TRBV21-1 is termed a pseudogene. CDR3 length: 16 residues.

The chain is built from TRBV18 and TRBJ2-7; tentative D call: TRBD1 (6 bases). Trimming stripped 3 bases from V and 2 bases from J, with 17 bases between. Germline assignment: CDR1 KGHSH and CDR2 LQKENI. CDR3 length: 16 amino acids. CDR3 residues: CASSPTQPQGPYEQYF. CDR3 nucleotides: TGTGCCAGCTCACCCACTCAACCGCAGGGGCCCTACGAGCAGTACTTC.

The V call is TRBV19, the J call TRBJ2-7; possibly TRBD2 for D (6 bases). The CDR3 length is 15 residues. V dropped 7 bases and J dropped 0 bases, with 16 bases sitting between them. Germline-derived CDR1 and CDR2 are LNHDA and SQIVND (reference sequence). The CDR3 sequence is CASKGTGDPSYEQYF. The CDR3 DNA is TGTGCCAGTAAAGGGACGGGAGACCCCTCCTACGAGCAGTACTTC.

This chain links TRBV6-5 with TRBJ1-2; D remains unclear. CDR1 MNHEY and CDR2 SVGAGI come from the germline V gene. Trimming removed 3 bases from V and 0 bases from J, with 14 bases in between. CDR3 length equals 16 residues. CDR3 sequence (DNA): TGTGCCAGCAGTTATACGAGCAGGCCCTCTAACTATGGCTACACCTTC. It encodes CASSYTSRPSNYGYTF.